The clone carrying this TCR beta chain was detected ten times or more. The antigen is unknown. The data stem from a study of early T cells in non-severe SARS-CoV-2 infection. Study-level points and caveats: The VDJdb matching leaned toward anti-spike CD8 responses and overlooked private and CD4 specificities.

V shed 5 bases and J 4 bases; nucleotides not matched to a gene: 11. CDR1 is SGHAT and CDR2 is FQNNGV in the germline V gene. This CDR3 region has 18 residues. Unique molecular identifiers were affixed to single, distinct cDNA molecules. MiXCR, applied by TCRdb to the 5' RACE reads, yields one record per CDR3 protein. This table has tens of thousands of distinct CDR3 sequences, over 12% appearing once. The origin of this receptor is an adult who was a healthcare worker with PCR-confirmed SARS-CoV-2 infection or an uninfected control (not recorded which). The chain combines TRBV11-2 with TRBJ2-3, with 14 bases matching TRBD2. The sequenced sample consisted of whole blood. This chain's CDR3 is CASSPRVGLAGGSDTQYF. The DNA for the CDR3 is TGTGCCAGCAGCCCGCGGGTAGGACTAGCGGGAGGATCAGATACGCAGTATTTT.